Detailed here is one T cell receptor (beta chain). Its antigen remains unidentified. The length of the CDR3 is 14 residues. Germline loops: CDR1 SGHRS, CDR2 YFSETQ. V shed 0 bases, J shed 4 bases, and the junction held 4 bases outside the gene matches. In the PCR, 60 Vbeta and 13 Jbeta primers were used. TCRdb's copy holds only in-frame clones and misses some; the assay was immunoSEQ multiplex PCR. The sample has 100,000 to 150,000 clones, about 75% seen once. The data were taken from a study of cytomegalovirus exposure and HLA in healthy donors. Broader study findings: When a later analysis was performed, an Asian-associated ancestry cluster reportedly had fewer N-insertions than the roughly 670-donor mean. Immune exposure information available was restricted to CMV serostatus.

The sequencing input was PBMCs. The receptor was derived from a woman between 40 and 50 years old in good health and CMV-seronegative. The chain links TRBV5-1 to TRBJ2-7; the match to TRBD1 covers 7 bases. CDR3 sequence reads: CASSLGQGRYEQYF. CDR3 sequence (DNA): TGCGCCAGCAGCTTGGGACAGGGTCGGTACGAGCAGTACTTC.